This TCR beta chain stems from a study of blood T cell repertoires in COVID-19 (dated by TCRdb to about 2020). Broadly, across the study: Samples covering the acute and convalescent phases of COVID-19 were provided by collaborators in the United States, Italy and Spain. The material from the prospective study consisted of cDNA or gDNA derived from T cells, B-cell-depleted T cells, or PBMCs. Deeply sampled blood TCRbeta repertoires from subjects exposed to, actively infected with, or recovered from COVID-19 were included in the dataset. The repertoires were released in a freely available public database intended as a resource for research on the immune response to SARS-CoV-2. Samples came from the ongoing ImmuneRACE study (first 160 participants) plus 1,254 subjects from 6 global collaborators. Nearly every sample came with metadata listing a de-identified subject ID, COVID-19 status, age in years and sex. Where available, HLA class I and class II types were obtained from metadata supplied by the sample provider rather than from assay-based typing.

As regards this clone: It lacks a known antigen. There are no base qualities to consult, and no much larger clone falls within one base.

The immunoSEQ Assay, a bias-controlled multiplex PCR, was used to amplify TCRbeta CDR3 regions from genomic DNA. Processing in the source paper ran as follows. The number of nucleated cells in each sample was estimated by amplification of reference gene primers within the assay. To quantify the absolute abundance of each unique TCRbeta CDR3 rearrangement, sequence reads were collapsed and filtered. Productive Simpson clonality was computed per sample as the square root of Simpson's diversity index over productive rearrangements. TCRdb took this table from immuneACCESS and kept in-frame rearrangements with V and J called. Such tables lack part of the clones; where checked against another copy, unresolved V genes explain under half of the gap, and the rest is unexplained. V and J calls and clone size are given by that table; D and trimming were obtained from the DNA. The sample data list 250,000 to 300,000 clones, and about 90% of these were observed just once. The top ten clones comprise 2.2% of the sample.

Results the study describes overall, beyond this receptor: The amount of clinical and demographic metadata varied by source and participant and was provided uncurated.

Including the terminal cysteine and phenylalanine, the CDR3 comprises 14 residues. Of the read, only the CDR3 DNA is kept; its 42 bases are in frame from base 1. From the germline V gene, CDR1 is LGHNA and CDR2 is YSLEER. Relative to germline, V is missing 4 bases and J is missing 8 bases, with 7 bases of the junction outside any gene match. Samples from volunteer blood donors who had recovered from COVID-19 were contributed by a second Seattle source. The collaborating institutions used their own protocols to collect whole blood in K2EDTA tubes. For TCRbeta analysis, collaborator samples were shipped as frozen whole blood, as isolated PBMCs, or as DNA extracted from either sample type.

Rearrangement joined TRBV4-3 to TRBJ1-4; TRBD1 agrees with 7 junctional bases. Sequencing input: peripheral blood. The clonotype comes from a woman aged 45-65 years who had recovered from COVID-19. For the CDR3, the sequence is CASSRGQLEEKLFF. Here is the DNA: TGCGCCAGCAGCCGGGGACAGTTGGAGGAAAAACTGTTTTTT.